This TCR beta chain stems from a study of blood T cell repertoires in COVID-19 (TCRdb year 2020). Context from the whole study: Collaborator samples came from the United States, Italy and Spain and covered acute and convalescent phases of COVID-19. Nearly every sample came with metadata listing a de-identified subject ID, COVID-19 status, age in years and sex. The repertoires were released in a freely available public database intended as a resource for research on the immune response to SARS-CoV-2. Where available, HLA class I and class II types were taken from metadata supplied by the sample provider and were not determined by assay-based typing. Samples came from the ongoing ImmuneRACE study (first 160 participants) plus 1,254 subjects from 6 global collaborators. The prospective study material was composed of cDNA or gDNA derived from T cells, B-cell-depleted T cells, or PBMCs. Deeply sampled blood TCRbeta repertoires from subjects exposed to, actively infected with, or recovered from COVID-19 were included in the dataset. Points the paper makes about the study in general: How much clinical and demographic metadata was included differed by source and by participant, and the metadata was provided uncurated.

On this clone itself: There is no known antigen for this receptor. Base quality data are lacking; no much larger clone is found one base away.

The junction shows trimming of 4 bases on V and 5 bases on J, and the gene matches do not reach 8 bases of it. The germline V gene yields SGHTA for CDR1 and FQGNSA for CDR2. The CDR3 runs 17 residues from the cysteine to the phenylalanine. Only the CDR3 DNA is retained, 51 bases long and in frame from the first base. In the prospective study, participants were roughly 18 to 90 years old, resided in about two dozen geographic areas of the United States, and were enrolled through a virtual design. In the prospective study, cohorts were assigned on the basis of participant-reported clinical history obtained from a screening survey and a study questionnaire. Recovered participants in ImmuneRACE Cohort 3 were defined as having two consecutive negative NP/OP PCR tests, clearance from a healthcare professional, or resolution of symptoms. Each participant in the prospective study had whole blood, serum and a nasopharyngeal or oropharyngeal swab collected by mobile phlebotomists. Participants in the prospective study had the option to provide additional blood draws and questionnaires over a roughly 2-month period. Prospective study blood samples were shipped either frozen or at room temperature before DNA extraction.

TCRbeta CDR3 regions were amplified from genomic DNA using the immunoSEQ Assay, a bias-controlled multiplex PCR. In the source study's methods: Nucleated cell counts per sample were estimated from amplification of reference gene primers within the assay. To quantify the absolute abundance of each unique TCRbeta CDR3 rearrangement, sequence reads were collapsed and filtered. Productive Simpson clonality was computed per sample as the square root of Simpson's diversity index over productive rearrangements. What TCRdb holds here is the immuneACCESS table cut down to in-frame rearrangements. Part of the clones is not present; checked against another copy, under half of the missing clones reflect an unresolved V gene, and the others are unexplained. V and J calls and clone size are copied from that table; D and trimming were computed from the DNA. This sample is represented by about 220,000 clones; around 84% of them were singletons. About 7% of the sample rests with the top ten.

The TCR was taken from a woman aged 40 to 50 who had recovered from COVID-19. The chain is encoded by TRBV7-2 joined to TRBJ2-2; 12 bases in the junction line up with TRBD2. Sequencing input: PBMCs or T cells enriched from blood (not recorded which). The CDR3 in this case is CASSYGLAGGGTGELFF. The DNA is as follows: TGTGCCAGCAGCTACGGCCTAGCGGGAGGGGGTACCGGGGAGCTGTTTTTT.